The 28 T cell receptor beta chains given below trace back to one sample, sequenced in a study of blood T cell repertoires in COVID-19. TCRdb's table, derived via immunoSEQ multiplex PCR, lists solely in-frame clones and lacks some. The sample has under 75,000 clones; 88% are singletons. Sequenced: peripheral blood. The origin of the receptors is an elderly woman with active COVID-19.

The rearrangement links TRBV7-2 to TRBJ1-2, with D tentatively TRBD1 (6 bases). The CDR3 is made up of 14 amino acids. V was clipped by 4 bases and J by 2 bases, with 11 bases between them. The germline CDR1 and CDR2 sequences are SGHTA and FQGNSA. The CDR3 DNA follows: TGTGCCAGCAGCTGGCCAGGGGTAAACTATGGCTACACCTTC. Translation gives CASSWPGVNYGYTF.

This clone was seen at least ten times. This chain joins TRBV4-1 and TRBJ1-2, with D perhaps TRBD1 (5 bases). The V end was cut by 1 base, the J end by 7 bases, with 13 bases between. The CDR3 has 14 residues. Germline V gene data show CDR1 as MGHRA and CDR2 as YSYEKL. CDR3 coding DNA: TGCGCCAGCAGCCAAGTTGGCCAGGGCTTTGGCTACACCTTC. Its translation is CASSQVGQGFGYTF.

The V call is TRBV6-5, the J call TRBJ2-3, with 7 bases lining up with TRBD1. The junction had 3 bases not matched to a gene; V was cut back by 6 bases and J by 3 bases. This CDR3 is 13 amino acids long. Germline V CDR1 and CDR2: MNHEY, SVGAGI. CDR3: CASSRQGTDTQYF. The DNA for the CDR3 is TGTGCCAGCAGCCGACAGGGAACAGATACGCAGTATTTT.

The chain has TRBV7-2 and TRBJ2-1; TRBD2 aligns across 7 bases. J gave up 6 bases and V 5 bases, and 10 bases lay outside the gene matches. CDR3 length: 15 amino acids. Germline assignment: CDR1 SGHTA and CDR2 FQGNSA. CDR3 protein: CASSVRSSGINEQFF. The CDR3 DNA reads TGTGCCAGCAGCGTTCGGTCTAGCGGTATCAATGAGCAGTTCTTC.

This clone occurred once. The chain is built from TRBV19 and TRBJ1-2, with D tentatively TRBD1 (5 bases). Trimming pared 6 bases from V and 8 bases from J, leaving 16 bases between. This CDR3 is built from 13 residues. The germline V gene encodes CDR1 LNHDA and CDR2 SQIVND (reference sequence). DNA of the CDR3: TGTGCCAGTAGCAGTGACAGCCTCGGGGGCTACACCTTC. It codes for CASSSDSLGGYTF.

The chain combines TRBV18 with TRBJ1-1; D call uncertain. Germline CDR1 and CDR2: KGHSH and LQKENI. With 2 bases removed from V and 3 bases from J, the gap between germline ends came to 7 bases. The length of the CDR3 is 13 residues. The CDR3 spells CASSPGQDTEAFF. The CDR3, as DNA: TGTGCCAGCTCACCAGGGCAGGACACTGAAGCTTTCTTT.

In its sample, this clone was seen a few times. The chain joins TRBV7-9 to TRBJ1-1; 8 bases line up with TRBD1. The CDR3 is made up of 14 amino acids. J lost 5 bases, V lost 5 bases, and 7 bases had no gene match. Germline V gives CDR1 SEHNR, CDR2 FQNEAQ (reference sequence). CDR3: CASSENTGGTEAFF. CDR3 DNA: TGTGCCAGCAGCGAAAATACAGGGGGAACTGAAGCTTTCTTT.

The CDR3 protein is CASRGDPGNTIYF. The CDR3 nucleotides read TGCGCCAGCAGAGGGGATCCTGGAAACACCATATATTTT. This sequence joins TRBV5-1 and TRBJ1-3, with D possibly matching TRBD1 (5 bases). Germline CDR1 is SGHRS and CDR2 is YFSETQ. V gave up 5 bases and J gave up 2 bases, with 8 bases separating them. This CDR3 is built from 13 residues.

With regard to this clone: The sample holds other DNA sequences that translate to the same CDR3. In DNA form, the CDR3 reads TGTGCCAGCAGCGCCGGGACAGGGGGCTTCGAGCAGTACTTC. The encoded protein is CASSAGTGGFEQYF. The chain joins TRBV9 to TRBJ2-7; 12 nucleotides line up with TRBD1. Trimming at V came to 3 bases and at J to 6 bases, leaving 4 bases not matched to a gene. Germline-derived CDR1 and CDR2 are SGDLS and YYNGEE. The CDR3 totals 14 residues.

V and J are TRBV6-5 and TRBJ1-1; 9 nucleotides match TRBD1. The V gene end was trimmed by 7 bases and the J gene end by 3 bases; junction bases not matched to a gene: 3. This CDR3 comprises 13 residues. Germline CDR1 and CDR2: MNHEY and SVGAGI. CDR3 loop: CASTWDRDTEAFF. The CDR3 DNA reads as TGTGCCAGCACCTGGGACAGGGACACTGAAGCTTTCTTT.

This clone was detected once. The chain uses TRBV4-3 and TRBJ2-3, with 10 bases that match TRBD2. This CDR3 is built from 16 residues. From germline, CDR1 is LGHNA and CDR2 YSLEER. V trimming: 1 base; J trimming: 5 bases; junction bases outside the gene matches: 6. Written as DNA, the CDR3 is TGCGCCAGCAGCCAAGGCCGAGCGGGGGGGCAAGATACGCAGTATTTT. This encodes CASSQGRAGGQDTQYF.

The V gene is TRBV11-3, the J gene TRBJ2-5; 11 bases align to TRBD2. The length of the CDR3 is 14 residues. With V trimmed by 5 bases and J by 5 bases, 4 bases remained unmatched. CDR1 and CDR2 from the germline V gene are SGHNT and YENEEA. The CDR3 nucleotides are TGTGCCAGCAGCCCGGGACTAGCGGACGAGACCCAGTACTTC. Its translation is CASSPGLADETQYF.

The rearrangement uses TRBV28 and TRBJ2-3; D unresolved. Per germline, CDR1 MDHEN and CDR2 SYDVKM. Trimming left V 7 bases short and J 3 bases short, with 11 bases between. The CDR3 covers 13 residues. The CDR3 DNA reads TGTGCCAGCACGCCGCCCGGGACAGATACGCAGTATTTT. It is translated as CASTPPGTDTQYF.

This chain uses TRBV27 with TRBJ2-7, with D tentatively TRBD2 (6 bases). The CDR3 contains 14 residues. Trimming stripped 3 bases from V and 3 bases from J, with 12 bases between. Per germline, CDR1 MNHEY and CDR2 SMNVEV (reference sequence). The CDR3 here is CASSFGGDGYEQYF. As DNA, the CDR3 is TGTGCCAGCAGTTTCGGCGGGGACGGCTACGAGCAGTACTTC.

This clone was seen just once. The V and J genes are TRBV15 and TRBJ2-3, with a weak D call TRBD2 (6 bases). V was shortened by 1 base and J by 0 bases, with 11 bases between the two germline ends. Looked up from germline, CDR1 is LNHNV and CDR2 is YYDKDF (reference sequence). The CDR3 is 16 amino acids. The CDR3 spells CATSRGNGGSTDTQYF. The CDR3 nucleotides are TGTGCCACCAGCAGAGGGAACGGGGGTAGCACAGATACGCAGTATTTT. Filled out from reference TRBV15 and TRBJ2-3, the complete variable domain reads DAMVIQNPRYQVTQFGKPVTLSCSQTLNHNVMYWYQQKSSQAPKLLFHYYDKDFNNEADTPDNFQSRRPNTSFCFLDIRSPGLGDTAMYLCATSRGNGGSTDTQYFGPGTRLTVL.

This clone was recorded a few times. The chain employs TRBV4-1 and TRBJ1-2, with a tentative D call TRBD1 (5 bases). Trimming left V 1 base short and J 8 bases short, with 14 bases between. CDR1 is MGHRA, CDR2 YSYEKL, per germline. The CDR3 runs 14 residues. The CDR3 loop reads CASSQGSGYGGYTF. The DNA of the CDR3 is TGCGCCAGCAGCCAAGGTTCAGGGTACGGCGGCTACACCTTC.

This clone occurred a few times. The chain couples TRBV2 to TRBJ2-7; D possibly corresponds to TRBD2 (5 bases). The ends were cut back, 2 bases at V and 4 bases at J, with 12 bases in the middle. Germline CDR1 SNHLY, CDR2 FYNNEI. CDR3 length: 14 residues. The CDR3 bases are TGTGCCAGCAGTGAACGGAGCGGAAGTTACGAGCAGTACTTC. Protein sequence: CASSERSGSYEQYF.

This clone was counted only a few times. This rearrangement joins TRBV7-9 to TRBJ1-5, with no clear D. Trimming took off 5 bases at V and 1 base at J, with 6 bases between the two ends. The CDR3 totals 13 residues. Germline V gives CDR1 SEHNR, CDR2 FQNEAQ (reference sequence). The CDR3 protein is CASSAASNQPQHF. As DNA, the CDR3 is TGTGCCAGCAGCGCCGCGAGCAATCAGCCCCAGCATTTT. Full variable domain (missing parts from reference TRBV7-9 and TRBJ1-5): DTGVSQNPRHKITKRGQNVTFRCDPISEHNRLYWYRQTLGQGPEFLTYFQNEAQLEKSRLLSDRFSAERPKGSFSTLEIQRTEQGDSAMYLCASSAASNQPQHFGDGTRLSIL.

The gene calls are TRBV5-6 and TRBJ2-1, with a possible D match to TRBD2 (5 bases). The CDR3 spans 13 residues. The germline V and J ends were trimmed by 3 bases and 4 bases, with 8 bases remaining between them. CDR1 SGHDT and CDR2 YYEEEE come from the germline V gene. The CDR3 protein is CASSSGVYNEQFF. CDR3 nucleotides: TGTGCCAGCAGCTCCGGGGTTTACAATGAGCAGTTCTTC.

CDR3 amino acids: CASSQEVSYEQYF. The CDR3 DNA reads as TGCGCCAGCAGCCAAGAGGTCAGCTACGAGCAGTACTTC. V is TRBV4-3 and J is TRBJ2-7; D not resolved. Germline CDR1 and CDR2: LGHNA and YSLEER. The germline V and J ends were trimmed by 0 bases and 3 bases, with 6 bases remaining between them. CDR3 length: 13 amino acids.

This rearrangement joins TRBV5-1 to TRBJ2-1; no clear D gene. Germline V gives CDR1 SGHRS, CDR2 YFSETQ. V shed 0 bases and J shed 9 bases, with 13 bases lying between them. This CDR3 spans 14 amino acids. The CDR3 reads CASSLDVPYGEQFF. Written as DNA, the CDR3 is TGCGCCAGCAGCTTGGACGTCCCCTACGGTGAGCAGTTCTTC. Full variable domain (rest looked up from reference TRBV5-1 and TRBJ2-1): KAGVTQTPRYLIKTRGQQVTLSCSPISGHRSVSWYQQTPGQGLQFLFEYFSETQRNKGNFPGRFSGRQFSNSRSEMNVSTLELGDSALYLCASSLDVPYGEQFFGPGTRLTVL.

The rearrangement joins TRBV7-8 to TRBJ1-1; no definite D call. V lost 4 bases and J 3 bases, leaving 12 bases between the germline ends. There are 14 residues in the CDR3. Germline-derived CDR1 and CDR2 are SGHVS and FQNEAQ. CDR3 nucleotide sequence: TGTGCCAGCAGCTCCTCGAGGAGATACACTGAAGCTTTCTTT. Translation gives CASSSSRRYTEAFF.

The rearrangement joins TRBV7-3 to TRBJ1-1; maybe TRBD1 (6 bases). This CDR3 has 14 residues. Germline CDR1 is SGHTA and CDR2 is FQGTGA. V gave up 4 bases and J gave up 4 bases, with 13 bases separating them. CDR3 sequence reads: CASSSGVLGTEAFF. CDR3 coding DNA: TGTGCCAGCAGCTCAGGGGTCTTGGGCACTGAAGCTTTCTTT. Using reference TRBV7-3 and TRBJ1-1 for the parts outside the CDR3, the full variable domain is GAGVSQTPSNKVTEKGKYVELRCDPISGHTALYWYRQSLGQGPEFLIYFQGTGAADDSGLPNDRFFAVRPEGSVSTLKIQRTERGDSAVYLCASSSGVLGTEAFFGQGTRLTVV.

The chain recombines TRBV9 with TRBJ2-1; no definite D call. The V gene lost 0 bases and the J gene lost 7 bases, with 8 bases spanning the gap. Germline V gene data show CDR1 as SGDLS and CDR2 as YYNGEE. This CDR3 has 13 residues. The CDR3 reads CASSVATRNEQFF. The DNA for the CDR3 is TGTGCCAGCAGCGTAGCTACCCGTAATGAGCAGTTCTTC.

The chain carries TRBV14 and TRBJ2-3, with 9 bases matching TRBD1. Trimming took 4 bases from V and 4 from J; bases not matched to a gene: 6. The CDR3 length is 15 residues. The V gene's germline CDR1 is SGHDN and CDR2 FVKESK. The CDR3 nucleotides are TGTGCCAGCAGCCTAGGGACAGGGAGCGCAGATACGCAGTATTTT. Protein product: CASSLGTGSADTQYF.

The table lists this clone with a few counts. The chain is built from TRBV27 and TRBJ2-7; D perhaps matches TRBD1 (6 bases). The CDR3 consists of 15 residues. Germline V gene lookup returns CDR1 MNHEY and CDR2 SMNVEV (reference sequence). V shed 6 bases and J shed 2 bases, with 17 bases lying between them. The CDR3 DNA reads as TGTGCCAGCAGCCCCTCGTGGCAGGGGACCTACGAGCAGTACTTC. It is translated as CASSPSWQGTYEQYF.

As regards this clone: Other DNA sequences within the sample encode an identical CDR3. The CDR3 sequence: CASSPQGNTEAFF. CDR3 bases: TGTGCCAGCTCACCCCAGGGTAACACTGAAGCTTTCTTT. V is TRBV18 and J is TRBJ1-1, with a tentative D call TRBD1 (5 bases). Trimming pared 3 bases from V and 2 bases from J, leaving 7 bases between. The CDR3 consists of 13 residues. Looked up from germline, CDR1 is KGHSH and CDR2 is LQKENI.

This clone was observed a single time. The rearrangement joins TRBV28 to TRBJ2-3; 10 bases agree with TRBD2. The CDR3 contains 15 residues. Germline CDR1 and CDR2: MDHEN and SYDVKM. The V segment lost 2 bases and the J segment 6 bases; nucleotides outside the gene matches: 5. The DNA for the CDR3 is TGTGCCAGCAGTTTAACGCTAGCGGGGGCGGATACGCAGTATTTT. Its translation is CASSLTLAGADTQYF.